Each of the 9 T cell receptor beta chains below was sequenced from the same sample in a study of human T cells and chemical hapten exposure. TCRdb re-analysed the RACE reads in MiXCR, keeping a single row per CDR3 protein. The repertoire holds a few hundred thousand distinct CDR3 sequences, with approximately 5.1% as singletons. Time point here: patch test 1, 2 weeks after DPC sensitization. Treatment indicated: therapeutic diphenylcyclopropenone sensitization with weekly scalp DPC. This specimen was whole blood, taken in connection with sensitization to the hapten diphenylcyclopropenone (DPC). All receptors derive from a woman aged 45-60 years with alopecia areata. Some clones in this sample may be carry-over from other donors' samples.

This clonotype was observed many times. V usage is TRBV6-2 or TRBV6-3 and J usage is TRBJ1-5; possible D gene TRBD1, 6 bases. Trimming removed 6 bases at V and 6 bases at J, with 18 bases between. The CDR3 contains 15 residues. CDR1 is MNHEY, CDR2 SVGEGT, per germline. CDR3 in DNA: TGTGCCAGCAGGGATGCAGGGGAAGGGGTTCAGCCCCAGCATTTT. It encodes CASRDAGEGVQPQHF.

The rearrangement links TRBV12-3 or TRBV12-4 to TRBJ2-1; TRBD2 is a possible D gene (5 bases). The V end was cut by 6 bases, the J end by 6 bases, with 12 bases between. The CDR3 runs 13 residues. The CDR3 region has the DNA TGTGCCAGCAGCCCCGGGAAGGGCAATGAGCAGTTCTTC. It encodes CASSPGKGNEQFF.

This clonotype was seen ten or more times. This chain joins TRBV25-1 and TRBJ2-2; tentative D call: TRBD1 (6 bases). V gave up 4 bases and J gave up 6 bases, with 9 bases separating them. CDR3 length: 13 residues. Germline CDR1 reads MGHDK; CDR2 reads SYGVNS. Written as DNA, the CDR3 is TGTGCCAGCAGTGTCACAGGGTCCGGGGAGCTGTTTTTT. Translating it yields CASSVTGSGELFF.

The J gene is TRBJ2-3, the V gene TRBV5-4, with D tentatively TRBD2 (5 bases). There are 14 residues in the CDR3. V was clipped by 4 bases and J by 6 bases, with 15 bases between them. The germline CDR1 and CDR2 sequences are SGHNT and YYREEE (reference sequence). CDR3 amino acids: CASSEEEVLDTQYF. CDR3 DNA: TGTGCCAGCAGCGAAGAGGAGGTATTGGATACGCAGTATTTT.

V and J are TRBV6-1 and TRBJ1-4, with a possible D match to TRBD1 (5 bases). Trimming shortened V by 11 bases and J by 8 bases, and 12 bases separated the two germline ends. Germline V CDR1 and CDR2: MNHNS, SASEGT. This CDR3 contains 11 residues. Here the CDR3 reads CAASRDEKLFF. The CDR3 nucleotides are TGTGCCGCATCCCGGGACGAAAAACTGTTTTTT.

This clonotype was counted only a few times. The chain links TRBV5-1 to TRBJ2-1; D is undetermined. Germline V gives CDR1 SGHRS, CDR2 YFSETQ. V lost 0 bases, J lost 6 bases, and 13 bases lay in between. This CDR3 spans 15 amino acids. CDR3: CASSLDWEVINEQFF. Written as DNA, the CDR3 is TGCGCCAGCAGCTTGGACTGGGAAGTGATCAATGAGCAGTTCTTC.

This clonotype was found a few times. This rearrangement joins TRBV27 to TRBJ1-3, with D possibly TRBD1 on 5 matching bases. The V gene's germline CDR1 is MNHEY and CDR2 SMNVEV (reference sequence). The CDR3 contains 15 residues. Deletions cut 3 bases from V and 0 bases from J, with 9 bases between. The CDR3 here is CASSFGGGSGNTIYF. The CDR3 nucleotides read TGTGCCAGCAGTTTTGGCGGGGGCTCTGGAAACACCATATATTTT.

With respect to this clonotype: A read error may explain this, as a much larger clone is one base away. The CDR3 ends on some other residue instead of the conserved phenylalanine or tryptophan, so this is likely a read error. The V gene is TRBV10-3, the J gene TRBJ2-1, with D tentatively TRBD1 (6 bases). The CDR3 runs to 13 residues. V lost 6 bases and J lost 0, with 6 bases in between. Germline lookup yields CDR1 ENHRY and CDR2 SYGVKD. The CDR3: CAIRGGSYNEQFL. In nucleotides, the CDR3 is TGTGCCATCAGAGGGGGCTCCTACAATGAGCAGTTCCTC.

V is TRBV3-1 and J is TRBJ2-7; 9 bases agree with TRBD2. From germline, CDR1 is LGHDT and CDR2 YNNKEL (reference sequence). This CDR3 region has 14 residues. J gave up 5 bases and V 1 base, and 3 bases lay outside the gene matches. As DNA, the CDR3 is TGTGCCAGCAGCCAAGTAGGGACTAGCAACGAGCAGTACTTC. It is translated as CASSQVGTSNEQYF.